The T cell receptor beta chain under discussion was sequenced for a study of blood T cell repertoires in COVID-19 (TCRdb year 2020). About the study as a whole: Samples from collaborators originated in the United States, Italy and Spain and spanned both the acute and convalescent phases of COVID-19. The prospective study material was composed of cDNA or gDNA derived from T cells, B-cell-depleted T cells, or PBMCs. Deeply sampled blood TCRbeta repertoires from subjects exposed to, actively infected with, or recovered from COVID-19 were included in the dataset. The repertoires were released in a freely available public database meant as a resource for research on the immune response to SARS-CoV-2. The samples were drawn from two sources: the first 160 participants of the ongoing ImmuneRACE study, and over 1,000 subjects contributed by 6 global collaborators. The sample metadata nearly always contained a de-identified subject ID, COVID-19 status, age in years and sex. Where HLA class I and class II types were available, the types were taken from metadata supplied by the sample provider, not from assay-based typing.

Each collaborating institution followed its own protocols to collect whole blood in K2EDTA tubes. For TCRbeta analysis, collaborators shipped samples as frozen whole blood, isolated PBMCs, or DNA extracted from either of those sample types. Points on this clone: It lacks a known antigen. The input lacks base qualities; no much larger clone sits a single base away.

What the authors observed across the whole study: The amount of clinical and demographic metadata varied by source and participant and was provided uncurated.

The immunoSEQ Assay, a bias-controlled multiplex PCR, was used to amplify TCRbeta CDR3 regions from genomic DNA. As for how the authors treated the data: Within the assay, amplification of reference gene primers was used to estimate how many nucleated cells each sample contained. Sequence reads were collapsed and filtered to measure the absolute abundance of every unique TCRbeta CDR3 rearrangement. For each sample, productive Simpson clonality was calculated as the square root of Simpson's diversity index across productive rearrangements. TCRdb holds this immuneACCESS table with in-frame rearrangements only. Some clones are missing; in checked studies, unresolved V genes explain under half, and the rest has no known cause. For V, J and clone size, that table is used; D and trimming come from the DNA. Present in this sample are 450,000 to 500,000 clones, approximately 83% of which were seen just once. Together, the top ten hold under 4% of the sample.

Trimming accounts for 5 bases at V and 5 bases at J, while the number of junction bases matched to no gene is 14. Its CDR3 holds 17 amino acids, cysteine through phenylalanine. This entry keeps only the CDR3 DNA: 51 bases, framed from base 1. CDR1 and CDR2, looked up from the germline V gene (reference sequence), are LNHNV and YYDKDF. The sequencing input was peripheral blood. This receptor was obtained from a human donor in a cohort sampled during active COVID-19. The chain couples TRBV15 to TRBJ1-2, and TRBD1 aligns with 10 junction nucleotides. The CDR3 amino acid sequence is: CATSGRDRGPGFYGYTF. The nucleotides are TGTGCCACCAGCGGCCGGGACAGGGGACCGGGTTTTTATGGCTACACCTTC.